This T cell receptor (beta chain) appears in the sequencing data of a study of control samples from healthy donors and cancer patients. Sequencing was performed with immunoSEQ multiplex PCR; in TCRdb, only in-frame clones are kept and a portion is missing. The table includes 130,000 to 150,000 clones, roughly 94% detected once. The germline V and J ends were trimmed by 1 base and 8 bases, with 9 bases remaining between them. Germline CDR1 reads SGHTS; CDR2 reads YDEGEE. This CDR3 contains 12 residues. In its sample, this clone was seen once. The sequence came from a man in his sixties with colorectal cancer. V is TRBV5-8 and J is TRBJ1-2; unclear D gene. The sequenced sample consisted of PBMCs. The CDR3 region is CASSLMREGYTF. CDR3 in DNA: TGTGCCAGCAGCTTGATGCGGGAAGGCTACACCTTC.